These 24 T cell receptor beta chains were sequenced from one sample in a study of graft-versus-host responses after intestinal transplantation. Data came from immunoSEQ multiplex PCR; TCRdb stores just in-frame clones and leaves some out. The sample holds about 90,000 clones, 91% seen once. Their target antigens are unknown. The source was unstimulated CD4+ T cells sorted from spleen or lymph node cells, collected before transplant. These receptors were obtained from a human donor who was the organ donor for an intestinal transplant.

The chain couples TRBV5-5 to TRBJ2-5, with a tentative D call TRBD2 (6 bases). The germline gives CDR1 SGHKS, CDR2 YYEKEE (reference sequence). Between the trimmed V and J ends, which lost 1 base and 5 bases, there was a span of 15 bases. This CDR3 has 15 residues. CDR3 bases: TGTGCCAGCAGCTTGAGCCCACTAGCTATGGAGACCCAGTACTTC. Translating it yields CASSLSPLAMETQYF.

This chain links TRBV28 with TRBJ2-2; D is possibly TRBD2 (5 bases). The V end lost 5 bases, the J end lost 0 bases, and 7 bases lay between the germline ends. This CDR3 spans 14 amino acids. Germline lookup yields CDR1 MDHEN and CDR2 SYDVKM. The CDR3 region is CASSAGSNTGELFF. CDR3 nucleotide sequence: TGTGCCAGCAGTGCGGGCTCGAACACCGGGGAGCTGTTTTTT.

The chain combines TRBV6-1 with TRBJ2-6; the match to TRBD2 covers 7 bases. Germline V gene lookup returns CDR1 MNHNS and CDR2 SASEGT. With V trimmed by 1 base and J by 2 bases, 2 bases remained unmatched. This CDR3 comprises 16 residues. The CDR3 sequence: CASSEGGGTGANVLTF. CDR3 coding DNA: TGTGCCAGCAGTGAAGGGGGGGGGACTGGGGCCAACGTCCTGACTTTC.

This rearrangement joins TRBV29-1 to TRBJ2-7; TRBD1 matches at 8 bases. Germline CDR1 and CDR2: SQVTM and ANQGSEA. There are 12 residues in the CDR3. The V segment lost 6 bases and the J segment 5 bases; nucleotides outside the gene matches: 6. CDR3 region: CSVTRTGNEQYF. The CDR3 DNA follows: TGCAGCGTAACACGGACAGGGAACGAGCAGTACTTC.

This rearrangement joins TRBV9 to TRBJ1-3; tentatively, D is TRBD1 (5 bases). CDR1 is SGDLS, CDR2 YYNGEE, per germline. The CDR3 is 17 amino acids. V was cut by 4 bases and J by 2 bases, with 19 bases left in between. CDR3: CASSPTGVIITGNTIYF. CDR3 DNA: TGTGCCAGCAGCCCTACGGGGGTAATCATTACTGGAAACACCATATATTTT.

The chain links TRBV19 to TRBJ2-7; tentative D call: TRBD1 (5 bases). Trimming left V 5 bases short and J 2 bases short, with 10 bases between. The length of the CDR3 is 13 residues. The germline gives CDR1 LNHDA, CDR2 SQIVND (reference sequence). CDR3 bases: TGTGCCAGTAGTTCAAGGGGTACCTACGAGCAGTACTTC. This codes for CASSSRGTYEQYF.

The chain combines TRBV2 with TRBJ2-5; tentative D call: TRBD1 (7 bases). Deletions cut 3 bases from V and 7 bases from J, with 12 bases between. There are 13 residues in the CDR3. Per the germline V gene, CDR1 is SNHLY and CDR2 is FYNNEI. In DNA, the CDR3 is TGTGCCAGCAGTGACGGAGGGGGCCGGACCCAGTACTTC. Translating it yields CASSDGGGRTQYF.

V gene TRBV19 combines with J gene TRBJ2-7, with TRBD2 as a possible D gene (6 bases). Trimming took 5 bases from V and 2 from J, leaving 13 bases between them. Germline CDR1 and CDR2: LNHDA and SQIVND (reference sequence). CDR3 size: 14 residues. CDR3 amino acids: CASSPGGGAYEQYF. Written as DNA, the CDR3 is TGTGCCAGTAGTCCCGGTGGAGGGGCCTACGAGCAGTACTTC.

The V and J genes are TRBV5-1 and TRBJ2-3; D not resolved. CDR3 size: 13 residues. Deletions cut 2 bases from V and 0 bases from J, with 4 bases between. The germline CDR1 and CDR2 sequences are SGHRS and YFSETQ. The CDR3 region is CASSFPSTDTQYF. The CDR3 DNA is TGCGCCAGCAGCTTCCCAAGCACAGATACGCAGTATTTT.

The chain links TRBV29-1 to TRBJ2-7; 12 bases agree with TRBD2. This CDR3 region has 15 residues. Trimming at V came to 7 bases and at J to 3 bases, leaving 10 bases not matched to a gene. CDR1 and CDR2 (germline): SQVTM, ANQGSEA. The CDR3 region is CSAGKTSGGYYEQYF. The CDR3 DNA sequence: TGCAGCGCCGGTAAGACTAGCGGGGGCTACTACGAGCAGTACTTC.

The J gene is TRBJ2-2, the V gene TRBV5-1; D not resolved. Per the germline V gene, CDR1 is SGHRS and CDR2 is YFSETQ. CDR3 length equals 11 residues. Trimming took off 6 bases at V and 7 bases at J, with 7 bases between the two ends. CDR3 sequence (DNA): TGCGCCAGCATCGAGAACGGGGAGCTGTTTTTT. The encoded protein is CASIENGELFF.

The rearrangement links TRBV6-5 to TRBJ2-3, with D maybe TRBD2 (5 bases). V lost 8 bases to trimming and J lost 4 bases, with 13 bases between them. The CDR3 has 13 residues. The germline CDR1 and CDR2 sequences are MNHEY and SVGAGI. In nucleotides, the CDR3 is TGTGCCAGCCGGACTGACGGGCCAGATACGCAGTATTTT. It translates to CASRTDGPDTQYF.

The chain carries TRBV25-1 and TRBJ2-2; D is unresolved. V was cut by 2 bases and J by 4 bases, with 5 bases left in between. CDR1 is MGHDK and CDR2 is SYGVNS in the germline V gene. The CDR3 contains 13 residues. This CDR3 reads CASSETVTGELFF. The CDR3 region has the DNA TGTGCCAGCAGTGAAACTGTCACCGGGGAGCTGTTTTTT.

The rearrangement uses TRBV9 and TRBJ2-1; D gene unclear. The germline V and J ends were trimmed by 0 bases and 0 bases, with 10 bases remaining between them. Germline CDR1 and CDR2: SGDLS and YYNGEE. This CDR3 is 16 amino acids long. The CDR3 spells CASSVALRSSYNEQFF. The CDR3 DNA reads TGTGCCAGCAGCGTAGCTCTGCGAAGCTCCTACAATGAGCAGTTCTTC.

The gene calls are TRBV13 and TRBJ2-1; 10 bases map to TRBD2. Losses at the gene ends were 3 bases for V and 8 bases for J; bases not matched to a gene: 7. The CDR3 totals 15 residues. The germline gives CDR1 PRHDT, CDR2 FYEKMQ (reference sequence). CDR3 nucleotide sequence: TGTGCCAGCAGCTTGGTGTCTAGCGGGGGATATGAGCAGTTCTTC. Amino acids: CASSLVSSGGYEQFF.

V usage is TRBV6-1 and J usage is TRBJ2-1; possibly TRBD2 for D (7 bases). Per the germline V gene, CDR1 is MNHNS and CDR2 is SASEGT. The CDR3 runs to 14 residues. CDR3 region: CAARGGSSYNEQFF. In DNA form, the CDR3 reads TGTGCAGCAAGGGGGGGATCTTCCTACAATGAGCAGTTCTTC.

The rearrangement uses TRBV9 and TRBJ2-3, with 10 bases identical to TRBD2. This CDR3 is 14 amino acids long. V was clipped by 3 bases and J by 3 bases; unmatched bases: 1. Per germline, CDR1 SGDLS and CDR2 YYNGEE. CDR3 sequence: CASSETSGTDTQYF. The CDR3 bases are TGTGCCAGCAGCGAGACTAGCGGGACAGATACGCAGTATTTT.

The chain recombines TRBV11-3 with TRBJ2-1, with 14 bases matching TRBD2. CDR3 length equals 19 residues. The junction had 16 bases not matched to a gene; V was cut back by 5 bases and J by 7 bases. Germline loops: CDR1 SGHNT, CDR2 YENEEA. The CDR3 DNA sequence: TGTGCCAGCAGCCCACAGACTAGCGGGAGGGCCCACGGGTTTAATGAGCAGTTCTTC. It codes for CASSPQTSGRAHGFNEQFF.

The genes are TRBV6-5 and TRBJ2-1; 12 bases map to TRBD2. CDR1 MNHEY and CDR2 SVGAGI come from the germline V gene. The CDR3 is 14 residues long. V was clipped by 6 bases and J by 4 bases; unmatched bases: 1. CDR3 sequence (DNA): TGTGCCAGCAGCCTAGCGGGGGGGTACAATGAGCAGTTCTTC. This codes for CASSLAGGYNEQFF.

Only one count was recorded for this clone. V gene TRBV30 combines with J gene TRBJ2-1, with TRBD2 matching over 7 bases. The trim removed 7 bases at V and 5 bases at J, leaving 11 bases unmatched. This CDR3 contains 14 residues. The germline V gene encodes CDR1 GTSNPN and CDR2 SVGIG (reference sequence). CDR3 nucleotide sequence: TGTGCCTTCCGTCGGCGGGGGAATAACAATGAGCAGTTCTTC. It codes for CAFRRRGNNNEQFF.

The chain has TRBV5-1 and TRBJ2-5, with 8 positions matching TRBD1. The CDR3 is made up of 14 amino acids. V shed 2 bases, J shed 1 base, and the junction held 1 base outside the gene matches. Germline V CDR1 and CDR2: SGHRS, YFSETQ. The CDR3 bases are TGCGCCAGCAGCTTCACAGGGGGCCAAGAGACCCAGTACTTC. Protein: CASSFTGGQETQYF.

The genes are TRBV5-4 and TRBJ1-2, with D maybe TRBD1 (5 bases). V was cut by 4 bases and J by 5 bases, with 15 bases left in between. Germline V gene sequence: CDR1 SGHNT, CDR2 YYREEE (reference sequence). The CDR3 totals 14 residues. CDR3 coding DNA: TGTGCCAGCAGCCCAGGGTCGCCCTTATATGGCTACACCTTC. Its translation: CASSPGSPLYGYTF.

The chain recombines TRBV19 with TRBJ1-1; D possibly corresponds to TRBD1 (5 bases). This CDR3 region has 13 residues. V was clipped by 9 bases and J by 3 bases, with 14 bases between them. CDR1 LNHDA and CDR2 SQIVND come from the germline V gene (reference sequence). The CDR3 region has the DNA TGTGCCAGCTCCTTCTCAGGGTACACTGAAGCTTTCTTT. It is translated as CASSFSGYTEAFF.

CDR3 nucleotide sequence: TGTGCCAGCTCACCCATACAGGGAACCGGTTCTGGAAACACCATATATTTT. Encoded protein: CASSPIQGTGSGNTIYF. The chain is built from TRBV18 and TRBJ1-3; TRBD1 might be the D (6 bases). V was shortened by 3 bases and J by 1 base, with 16 bases between the two germline ends. CDR3 length: 17 residues. Germline-derived CDR1 and CDR2 are KGHSH and LQKENI.